Shown below are 3 T cell receptor beta chains from a single sample sequenced in a study of T cell responses to AZD1222 COVID-19 vaccine. The repertoire was sequenced with immunoSEQ multiplex PCR; TCRdb's copy has only in-frame clones and lacks some. Altogether roughly 130,000 clones are present, 92% being singletons, with the ten largest covering 0.9% to 1.4%. The material was peripheral blood, obtained 28 days after the second AZD1222 dose. The receptors were sampled from an adult who received the AZD1222 COVID-19 vaccine.

The chain is built from TRBV27 and TRBJ2-1; D not resolved. Germline lookup yields CDR1 MNHEY and CDR2 SMNVEV (reference sequence). The CDR3 covers 11 residues. V shed 4 bases and J shed 9 bases, with 7 bases lying between them. The CDR3 sequence is CASSSHSEQFF. For the CDR3, the DNA is TGTGCCAGCAGTTCCCACTCTGAGCAGTTCTTC.

The chain is built from TRBV7-9 and TRBJ2-7; the D gene is possibly TRBD1 (6 bases). There are 12 residues in the CDR3. Trimming took off 1 base at V and 12 bases at J, with 13 bases between the two ends. Germline V lookup: CDR1 SEHNR, CDR2 FQNEAQ (reference sequence). Here the CDR3 reads CASSLGPGHRYF. CDR3 nucleotide sequence: TGTGCCAGCAGCTTAGGTCCGGGACATCGGTACTTC.

V is TRBV11-2 and J is TRBJ1-4; maybe TRBD1 (5 bases). There are 15 residues in the CDR3. Trimming took 5 bases from V and 8 from J, leaving 18 bases between them. Per germline, CDR1 SGHAT and CDR2 FQNNGV. The CDR3 nucleotides are TGTGCCAGCAGCGCGAGGCAGGGAGGCTGGGAAAAACTGTTTTTT. It translates to CASSARQGGWEKLFF.